This T cell receptor beta chain stems from a study of T cell clonotyping in hematopoietic cell transplantation (dated by TCRdb to about 2021). Regarding the complete study: Pretransplant recipient samples were obtained after cytoreduction. A total of fewer than 150 blood samples were gathered in the study from approximately 32 consecutive transplant recipients along with their related donors. Recruitment of patients ran from late 2015 to early 2017, and follow-up continued until September 2020 or until death.

The V end loses 5 bases and the J end loses 7 bases, and a stretch of 8 bases separates them. CDR1 and CDR2 were assigned from the germline V gene as MGHDK and SYGVNS. The CDR3 starts with the cysteine, ends with the phenylalanine, and has 11 residues. Only CDR3 DNA is held: 33 bases, read in frame from base 1. What the research found in general, with its limitations: Only a small fraction of recipient repertoires overlapped donor repertoires, with over 95% appearing de novo at the given depth. Broader TCR repertoire diversity after transplant was predicted by Inverse Simpson Index values from donors and from recipients before transplant. After transplant, TCR diversity in recipients dropped, and pathologically expanded clonotypes climbed progressively between day 30 and day 180. The sample size was limited and the cells went unsorted, which meant the CD4 and CD8 repertoire contributions could not be told apart.

The immunoSEQ assay, a bias-controlled multiplex PCR with V- and J-specific primers, was used to amplify TCR beta CDR3 regions from genomic DNA. A second PCR step added a proprietary barcode and Illumina adapter sequences to the CDR3 amplicons. An Illumina MiSeq instrument was used to sequence the CDR3 libraries. The study's processing was this. immunoSEQ Analyzer 3.0 was used for export and quality control, with R Bioconductor and Immunarch used for downstream analyses. Only productive rearrangements in the normalized downsampled data set were used to calculate repertoire metrics. Pathologically expanded clonotypes were defined as those larger than 5 templates in the normalized cohort. Repertoire diversity was measured with the Inverse Simpson Index. The non-normalized data set was used for CMV-specificity analyses so that all clonotypes could be captured. Drawn from immuneACCESS, this table holds only the in-frame rearrangements with V and J called that TCRdb kept. Clones are partly lost; checked studies trace under half to an unresolved V gene and leave the rest unexplained. V and J calls and clone size are given by that table; D and trimming were obtained from the DNA. This sample holds tens of thousands of clones; 86% were observed only once. The biggest ten clones account for under 6.5% of the sample.

In light of the paper, this sample's time point label describes: recipient sample about 28 days before transplant, after cytoreduction. Blood samples were obtained from recipients approximately 28 days before transplant and at days 30, 100 and 180 after transplant. Using Nuclei Lysis Solution, genomic DNA was extracted from unfractionated peripheral blood mononuclear cells that were either fresh or cryopreserved. As concerns this clone: No cognate antigen has been identified for it. The input lacks base qualities; no much larger clone sits a single base away.

Recombination joined TRBV25-1 with TRBJ1-1, with the D gene not confidently named. This receptor was obtained from a man in his sixties with biphenotypic leukemia. Some clones in this sample may be carry-over from other donors' samples. Sample: peripheral blood mononuclear cells, taken before stem cell transplant. The nucleotide sequence reads TGTGCCAGCAGTAGACTCCGTGAAGCTTTCTTT. Its translation is CASSRLREAFF.